A selection of T cell receptor beta chains follows, all from one sample in a study of blood T cell repertoires in COVID-19. The method was immunoSEQ multiplex PCR; TCRdb's version includes in-frame clones alone and lacks a portion of them. The repertoire holds more than 250,000 clones, around 86% seen once, with about 1.6% in the top ten. Material for sequencing was peripheral blood. The receptors come from a woman between 45 and 65 years old with acute or convalescent COVID-19. Both conserved end residues are part of each CDR3. The D gene is left open where the match is weak. Where a row states a size, it is once, few, many or the class of an expanded clone; other rows omit it.

clone_size d_call j_call v_call cdr3_nt cdr3_aa
. . TRBJ2-7 TRBV6-2/TRBV6-3 TGTGCCAGCAGTTACCTGGAGGGTGAGCAGTACTTC CASSYLEGEQYF
. TRBD1 TRBJ1-5 TRBV19 TGTGCCAGTAGTATGACAGGGATGGGAGGCAATCAGCCCCAGCATTTT CASSMTGMGGNQPQHF
once TRBD2 TRBJ2-7 TRBV5-1 TGCGCCAGCAAACTAACCGGGACTAGCGGGAGTGAGCAGTACTTC CASKLTGTSGSEQYF
. . TRBJ1-2 TRBV19 TGTGCCAGTAGATCCCTCCAGGGTCTGGCTGGCTACACCTTC CASRSLQGLAGYTF
. TRBD1 TRBJ2-7 TRBV11-2 TGTGCCAGCAGCCATGGGGGACAGGGGGTCTACGAGCAGTACTTC CASSHGGQGVYEQYF
. . TRBJ1-1 TRBV18 TGTGCCAGCTCACCACAGGGGTCGTTGACTGAAGCTTTCTTT CASSPQGSLTEAFF
. TRBD1 TRBJ1-2 TRBV5-1 TGCGCCAGCAGCCTTTCTTCGACAGGGTCAAGATATGGCTACACCTTC CASSLSSTGSRYGYTF
. . TRBJ2-7 TRBV4-1 TGCGCCAGCAGCCAACCCCGCGGAGGGCCCTACGAGCAGTACTTC CASSQPRGGPYEQYF
. . TRBJ2-2 TRBV7-2 TGTGCCAGCAGACTATTCGCTTCAGGGGTGGGCACCGGGGAGCTGTTTTTT CASRLFASGVGTGELFF
. . TRBJ1-1 TRBV15 TGTGCCACCAGCAGAGGGGGGGGGCTGAACACTGAAGCTTTCTTT CATSRGGGLNTEAFF
. TRBD1 TRBJ2-2 TRBV19 TGTGCCAGCGTCCGGGACAGAAACACCGGGGAGCTGTTTTTT CASVRDRNTGELFF
. . TRBJ2-7 TRBV12-5 TGTGCTAGTGCCTTCTCTTCCGAGGAGGTCAACCTCTCCTACGAGCAGTACTTC CASAFSSEEVNLSYEQYF
. . TRBJ2-5 TRBV5-4 TGTGCCAGCAGCTTGTTGGGCGGGAACGAAGAGACCCAGTACTTC CASSLLGGNEETQYF
. . TRBJ2-3 TRBV5-1 TGCGCCAGCAGCTTGGCTTTAAACACAGATACGCAGTATTTT CASSLALNTDTQYF
. . TRBJ1-1 TRBV5-1 TGCGCCAGCAGCGACCCAGGGATGAACACTGAAGCTTTCTTT CASSDPGMNTEAFF
few TRBD1 TRBJ2-1 TRBV18 TGTGCCAGCTCACCAGGGACAGGGCTACACAATGAGCAGTTCTTC CASSPGTGLHNEQFF
. . TRBJ2-1 TRBV12-3/TRBV12-4 TGTGCCAGCAGTTTTATCGGGGAGCAGTTCTTC CASSFIGEQFF
. . TRBJ1-4 TRBV6-5 TGTGCCAGCAGTAGCAGGGGTAGAAATGAAAAACTGTTTTTT CASSSRGRNEKLFF
. . TRBJ1-1 TRBV28 TGTGCCAGCAGTCCCGGAGCCGGGTTTGGCACTGAAGCTTTCTTT CASSPGAGFGTEAFF
. TRBD2 TRBJ2-1 TRBV25-1 TGTGCCAGCAGTGGAGGACTAGCGGTATCCAATGAGCAGTTCTTC CASSGGLAVSNEQFF
. . TRBJ2-1 TRBV5-1 TGCGCCAGCAGCTTGGCCCAGGGAGGCGAGCAGTTCTTC CASSLAQGGEQFF
. . TRBJ2-5 TRBV20-1 TGCAGTGCTAGATTATCCGAGACCCAGTACTTC CSARLSETQYF
. TRBD2 TRBJ2-1 TRBV14 TGTGCCAGCAGCCAGGTCATAGCGGGAGAGCAGTTCTTC CASSQVIAGEQFF
. . TRBJ1-2 TRBV6-5 TGTGCCAGCACTAGACGGGGGGGCGGTAACTATGGCTACACCTTC CASTRRGGGNYGYTF
once . TRBJ1-1 TRBV18 TGTGCCAGCTCGCCAGGCAGGGGATACACTGAAGCTTTCTTT CASSPGRGYTEAFF
. TRBD1 TRBJ1-5 TRBV28 TGTGCCAGCAGTTTAGGACAGGATAATCAGCCCCAGCATTTT CASSLGQDNQPQHF
. TRBD1 TRBJ1-2 TRBV19 TGTGCCAGTTTGGACAGGGCGCATAACTATGGCTACACCTTC CASLDRAHNYGYTF
. . TRBJ2-1 TRBV5-5 TGTGCCAGCAGCTTGGCCTCAAGCGTAGGCCTGAATGAGCAGTTCTTC CASSLASSVGLNEQFF
once . TRBJ2-3 TRBV9 TGTGCCAGCAGCGTAGGGGCGGGAAACACAGATACGCAGTATTTT CASSVGAGNTDTQYF
. TRBD1 TRBJ1-6 TRBV2 TGTGCCAGCAGTGAAGCGCCGGCAGGGGGGTATAATTCACCCCTCCACTTT CASSEAPAGGYNSPLHF
. TRBD1 TRBJ2-7 TRBV28 TGTGCCAGCAGGGAGACCGGGACAGGGGGTTACGAGCAGTACTTC CASRETGTGGYEQYF
. . TRBJ2-7 TRBV5-4 TGTGCCAGCAGCCCGGGAGTAGACCCCTACGAGCAGTACTTC CASSPGVDPYEQYF
. . TRBJ2-1 TRBV4-2 TGTGCCAGCAGCCAAGATTGGGCTAGCGTGGGTGAGCAGTTCTTC CASSQDWASVGEQFF
. . TRBJ1-4 TRBV24-1 TGTGCCACCAGTGATTTTCGGAGTGAAAAACTGTTTTTT CATSDFRSEKLFF
once . TRBJ2-1 TRBV5-1 TGCGCCAGCAGCGTCCCTCTAGGGGGTGAGCAGTTCTTC CASSVPLGGEQFF
. TRBD1 TRBJ2-7 TRBV2 TGTGCCAGCAGTACGTGGCAGGGGGCGAAAGAGCAGTACTTC CASSTWQGAKEQYF
. TRBD1 TRBJ1-2 TRBV2 TGTGCCAGCAGTGAAGCACTGACAGGGGGCGCGGGCTACACCTTC CASSEALTGGAGYTF
. . TRBJ2-5 TRBV7-9 TGTGCCAGCAGCTCGACAGTCCAAGAGACCCAGTACTTC CASSSTVQETQYF
. . TRBJ1-5 TRBV30 TGTGCCTGGAGTGTACGTCGGCAGGGTCGTCAGCCCCAGCATTTT CAWSVRRQGRQPQHF
. . TRBJ2-2 TRBV19 TGTGCCAGTAGGCTATCTAGCACCGGGGAGCTGTTTTTT CASRLSSTGELFF
. . TRBJ1-5 TRBV4-3 TGCGCCAGCAGCCAAGATCGCGGTGCGAGTCAGCCCCAGCATTTT CASSQDRGASQPQHF
. . TRBJ1-3 TRBV6-6 TGTGCCAGCAGTACGGGATCTGGAAACACCATATATTTT CASSTGSGNTIYF
once TRBD1 TRBJ1-4 TRBV6-5 TGTGCCAGCAGTCCGGAGACAGGGGGTTATGAAAAACTGTTTTTT CASSPETGGYEKLFF
. . TRBJ1-4 TRBV5-4 TGTGCCAGCAGCTTGGCACCGGATGAAAAACTGTTTTTT CASSLAPDEKLFF
. TRBD2 TRBJ2-3 TRBV14 TGTGCCAGCAGCCAAGCCCTAGCGGTACCAAGCACAGATACGCAGTATTTT CASSQALAVPSTDTQYF
. . TRBJ2-7 TRBV10-3 TGTGCCATCAGTGAGGTAGTACAGCGGGACGAGCAGTACTTC CAISEVVQRDEQYF
. . TRBJ2-3 TRBV28 TGTGCCAGCAGTACCCCTCCTCTGGACTCGCAGTATTTT CASSTPPLDSQYF
. . TRBJ1-4 TRBV19 TGTGCCTGCCAGGGGACCGCAACTAATGAAAAACTGTTTTTT CACQGTATNEKLFF
. . TRBJ2-7 TRBV9 TGTGCCAGCAGCCCCCGAGGGCGACGGTACGAGCAGTACTTC CASSPRGRRYEQYF
. TRBD1 TRBJ1-5 TRBV7-2 TGTGCCAGCAGCTTAGTGACAGGGAGGAATCAGCCCCAGCATTTT CASSLVTGRNQPQHF
. . TRBJ2-1 TRBV7-3 TGTGCCAGCAGCTCGGACAGCGAGGTACAGTTCTTC CASSSDSEVQFF